Below, 32 T cell receptor beta chains from the same sample are listed, as sequenced in a study of monozygotic twins with inflammatory bowel disease. Each CDR3 protein gets one entry in TCRdb, which reprocessed the 5' RACE reads and gives no DNA. The sample's table shows a few hundred thousand distinct CDR3 sequences. The sequenced material came from blood. The receptors come from a human donor with ulcerative colitis or Crohn's disease, or a healthy co-twin of an affected twin (not recorded which).

The rearrangement joins TRBV5-1 to TRBJ2-1; TCRdb returns TRBD1, unconfirmable since there is no DNA. The CDR3 runs to 14 residues. Germline-derived CDR1 and CDR2 are SGHRS and YFSETQ. The CDR3 loop is CASSLNGATNEQFF.

The chain recombines TRBV15 with TRBJ2-1; TCRdb returns TRBD2, unconfirmable since there is no DNA. The germline gives CDR1 LNHNV, CDR2 YYDKDF (reference sequence). The CDR3 extends over 14 amino acids. CDR3: CATSRLAGLDEQFF.

The genes are TRBV5-1 and TRBJ2-1; without DNA, the TCRdb call of TRBD1 cannot be checked. The CDR3 totals 14 residues. The germline CDR1 and CDR2 sequences are SGHRS and YFSETQ. CDR3 in amino acids: CASSLALTANEQFF.

The V gene is TRBV20-1, the J gene TRBJ1-6; TCRdb proposes TRBD1, but this gene call is untestable without DNA. Germline assignment: CDR1 DFQATT and CDR2 SNEGSKA (reference sequence). The CDR3 has 16 amino acids. CDR3: CSASGTGGYVGSPLHF.

The V and J genes are TRBV7-8 and TRBJ1-4. CDR1 is SGHVS and CDR2 is FQNEAQ in the germline V gene. The CDR3 loop spans 14 amino acids. CDR3 sequence reads: CASSLAGFREKLFF.

V usage is TRBV5-4 and J usage is TRBJ2-3. Germline V gene lookup returns CDR1 SGHNT and CDR2 YYREEE (reference sequence). This CDR3 has 14 residues. The CDR3: CASSLERRTDTQYF.

The rearrangement links TRBV15 to TRBJ1-1. This CDR3 spans 14 amino acids. Germline values: CDR1 LNHNV, CDR2 YYDKDF (reference sequence). The CDR3 sequence: CATSRGLLNTEAFF.

CDR3: CASGGSPLRVLYSPLHF. The genes are TRBV6-1 and TRBJ1-6. The CDR3 sequence is 17 residues long. Germline V lookup: CDR1 MNHNS, CDR2 SASEGT.

The chain uses TRBV20-1 and TRBJ1-1; no DNA is available, so the TRBD1 call from TCRdb remains unchecked. CDR3 length equals 12 residues. The germline V gene has CDR1 DFQATT and CDR2 SNEGSKA (reference sequence). CDR3 in amino acids: CSAGQPHTEAFF.

This CDR3 reads CASSQTTSGIHEQFF. The chain carries TRBV3-1 and TRBJ2-1; checking the TCRdb D call of TRBD2 is not possible without DNA. The length of the CDR3 is 15 residues. Germline lookup yields CDR1 LGHDT and CDR2 YNNKEL (reference sequence).

The chain employs TRBV29-1 and TRBJ2-5; the D call from TCRdb, TRBD2, cannot be confirmed without DNA. The germline gives CDR1 SQVTM, CDR2 ANQGSEA. The CDR3 extends over 14 amino acids. CDR3 in amino acids: CSVEDRVLRETQYF.

V is TRBV12-3 or TRBV12-4 and J is TRBJ2-7; with no DNA, the TCRdb D assignment of TRBD1 cannot be verified. The CDR3 sequence is 13 residues long. CDR3 in amino acids: CASSRGAGLEQYF.

The chain joins TRBV5-1 to TRBJ2-1. The CDR3 is 11 residues long. The germline CDR1 and CDR2 sequences are SGHRS and YFSETQ. CDR3 region: CASSLDHEQFF. Based on the CDR3 plus reference TRBV5-1 and TRBJ2-1, the full variable domain is KAGVTQTPRYLIKTRGQQVTLSCSPISGHRSVSWYQQTPGQGLQFLFEYFSETQRNKGNFPGRFSGRQFSNSRSEMNVSTLELGDSALYLCASSLDHEQFFGPGTRLTVL.

The rearrangement links TRBV6-1 to TRBJ2-2. CDR1 is MNHNS, CDR2 SASEGT, per germline. The CDR3 runs to 13 residues. The chain's CDR3 is CASEDRNTGELFF.

CDR3 sequence reads: CASSLGGTNNEQFF. This chain uses TRBV5-1 with TRBJ2-1; TCRdb's D call, TRBD2, is unchecked because there is no DNA. The CDR3 covers 14 residues. Germline-derived CDR1 and CDR2 are SGHRS and YFSETQ.

The V call is TRBV5-1, the J call TRBJ1-2. Per the germline V gene, CDR1 is SGHRS and CDR2 is YFSETQ. The CDR3 contains 13 residues. The chain's CDR3 is CASSLDGDYGYTF. Combining the CDR3 with reference TRBV5-1 and TRBJ1-2 gives the whole variable domain KAGVTQTPRYLIKTRGQQVTLSCSPISGHRSVSWYQQTPGQGLQFLFEYFSETQRNKGNFPGRFSGRQFSNSRSEMNVSTLELGDSALYLCASSLDGDYGYTFGSGTRLTVV.

The chain links TRBV6-1 to TRBJ2-6; TCRdb outputs TRBD1, but without DNA this stays unchecked. The CDR3 sequence is 17 residues long. Germline V gives CDR1 MNHNS, CDR2 SASEGT. CDR3 sequence reads: CASSQGLGAEGANVLTF.

This sequence joins TRBV20-1 and TRBJ2-7; TCRdb lists TRBD1, though no DNA is available to test this call. From germline, CDR1 is DFQATT and CDR2 SNEGSKA (reference sequence). The CDR3 sequence is 15 residues long. The CDR3 protein is CSVRGLTGTTYEQYF.

The rearrangement uses TRBV20-1 and TRBJ2-7. Looked up from germline, CDR1 is DFQATT and CDR2 is SNEGSKA (reference sequence). The CDR3 runs 14 residues. CDR3 sequence reads: CSATQQSISYEQYF.

CDR3: CSARSGNAEAFF. The chain has TRBV20-1 and TRBJ1-1. From germline, CDR1 is DFQATT and CDR2 SNEGSKA (reference sequence). CDR3 size: 12 residues.

The genes are TRBV5-1 and TRBJ2-3; TCRdb outputs TRBD2, but without DNA this stays unchecked. There are 16 residues in the CDR3. Germline CDR1 reads SGHRS; CDR2 reads YFSETQ. The CDR3 spells CASSLEAGGPTDTQYF.

The chain has TRBV12-3 or TRBV12-4 and TRBJ1-2. The CDR3 covers 14 residues. CDR3 amino acids: CASRTLGISYGYTF.

The chain has TRBV5-1 and TRBJ2-5; the D call from TCRdb, TRBD2, cannot be confirmed without DNA. CDR3 length: 15 residues. Germline V lookup: CDR1 SGHRS, CDR2 YFSETQ. CDR3 region: CASRPTGLTQETQYF. The full variable domain, with the rest looked up from reference TRBV5-1 and TRBJ2-5, is KAGVTQTPRYLIKTRGQQVTLSCSPISGHRSVSWYQQTPGQGLQFLFEYFSETQRNKGNFPGRFSGRQFSNSRSEMNVSTLELGDSALYLCASRPTGLTQETQYFGPGTRLLVL.

The chain carries TRBV5-1 and TRBJ2-3. There are 14 residues in the CDR3. Germline V gene sequence: CDR1 SGHRS, CDR2 YFSETQ. The CDR3 loop reads CASSPDGRWNTQYF.

V and J are TRBV5-1 and TRBJ2-6; TCRdb reports TRBD1, a call that lacks DNA to check it against. The CDR3 totals 18 residues. Germline CDR1 is SGHRS and CDR2 is YFSETQ. The CDR3 here is CASSLQGVLSSGANVLTF.

This sequence joins TRBV12-3 or TRBV12-4 and TRBJ1-3; the TRBD1 assignment by TCRdb is unverifiable without DNA. The CDR3 consists of 14 residues. The CDR3 reads CASSFGQVGNTIYF.

The chain couples TRBV7-9 to TRBJ1-4. Per the germline V gene, CDR1 is SEHNR and CDR2 is FQNEAQ (reference sequence). The CDR3 runs 12 residues. The CDR3 sequence: CASSSIWRKLFF.

V usage is TRBV5-4 and J usage is TRBJ1-3; the TRBD1 assignment by TCRdb is unverifiable without DNA. Germline lookup yields CDR1 SGHNT and CDR2 YYREEE (reference sequence). The CDR3 spans 17 residues. The CDR3 sequence: CASSPGGSTPAGNTIYF.

The genes are TRBV5-1 and TRBJ2-7; TCRdb designates TRBD1, a call that cannot be tested without DNA. In germline, CDR1 is SGHRS, CDR2 YFSETQ. The CDR3 loop spans 14 amino acids. This chain's CDR3 is CASSFRAGNYEQYF.

V is TRBV12-3 or TRBV12-4 and J is TRBJ1-2; with no DNA, the TCRdb D assignment of TRBD1 cannot be verified. The CDR3 is made up of 12 amino acids. The CDR3 loop reads CASGHFNYGYTF.

This chain connects TRBV5-1 to TRBJ2-5; TCRdb lists TRBD1, though no DNA is available to test this call. This CDR3 region has 17 residues. Per the germline V gene, CDR1 is SGHRS and CDR2 is YFSETQ. The CDR3 reads CASSWGNGQGEMGTQYF.

The J gene is TRBJ1-3, the V gene TRBV2. Germline V gene data show CDR1 as SNHLY and CDR2 as FYNNEI. The CDR3 contains 14 residues. The CDR3: CASSDTGDGNTIYF.